The T cell receptor (beta chain) described here comes from a study of CD8 T cells in Susac syndrome. RNA amounts of 0.5 to 1 ug underwent reverse transcription with random hexamers. Multiplex PCR with immunoSEQ amplified the TCR beta CDR3 across 54 Vbeta and 13 Jbeta. TCRdb re-analysed the immunoSEQ multiplex PCR reads in MiXCR, keeping a single row per CDR3 protein. The top ten clones hold 0.1% of a sample with 180,000 or so distinct CDR3 sequences, 85% to 95% of them seen once. General study points: It was acknowledged in the study that its TCR sequencing and HLA analysis involved a relatively small number of individuals.

Sequencing of TCR beta covered CD8+ and CD4+ T cells obtained from blood. Through negative isolation, CD4+ and CD8+ T cells were obtained, while TEMRA cells were enriched using FACS. For this clonotype: No antigen is known for it.

V gave up 1 base and J gave up 0 bases, with 7 bases separating them. The CDR3 is 14 amino acids. CDR1 is DFQATT and CDR2 is SNEGSKA in the germline V gene (reference sequence). The gene calls are TRBV20-1 and TRBJ2-1, with D perhaps matching TRBD1 (5 bases). The receptor comes from a human donor in good health. Sequenced input: CD4+ T cells from PBMCs. The CDR3, as DNA: TGCAGTGCTAGAGGGACAACCTCCTACAATGAGCAGTTCTTC. It encodes CSARGTTSYNEQFF.